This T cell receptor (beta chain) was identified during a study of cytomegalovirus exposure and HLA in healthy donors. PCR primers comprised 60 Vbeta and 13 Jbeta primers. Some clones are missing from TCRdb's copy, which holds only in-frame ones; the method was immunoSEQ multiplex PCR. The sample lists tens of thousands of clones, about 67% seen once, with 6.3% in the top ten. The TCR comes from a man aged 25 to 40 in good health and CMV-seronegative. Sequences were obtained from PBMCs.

CDR3 bases: TGTGCCAGCAGCTCCCCGGGGGGTCGGAACACTGAAGCTTTCTTT. It is translated as CASSSPGGRNTEAFF. The rearrangement joins TRBV7-9 to TRBJ1-1; the D gene is possibly TRBD1 (5 bases). Germline V gene sequence: CDR1 SEHNR, CDR2 FQNEAQ (reference sequence). V was trimmed by 4 bases and J by 1 base, leaving 13 bases between them. This CDR3 contains 15 residues.